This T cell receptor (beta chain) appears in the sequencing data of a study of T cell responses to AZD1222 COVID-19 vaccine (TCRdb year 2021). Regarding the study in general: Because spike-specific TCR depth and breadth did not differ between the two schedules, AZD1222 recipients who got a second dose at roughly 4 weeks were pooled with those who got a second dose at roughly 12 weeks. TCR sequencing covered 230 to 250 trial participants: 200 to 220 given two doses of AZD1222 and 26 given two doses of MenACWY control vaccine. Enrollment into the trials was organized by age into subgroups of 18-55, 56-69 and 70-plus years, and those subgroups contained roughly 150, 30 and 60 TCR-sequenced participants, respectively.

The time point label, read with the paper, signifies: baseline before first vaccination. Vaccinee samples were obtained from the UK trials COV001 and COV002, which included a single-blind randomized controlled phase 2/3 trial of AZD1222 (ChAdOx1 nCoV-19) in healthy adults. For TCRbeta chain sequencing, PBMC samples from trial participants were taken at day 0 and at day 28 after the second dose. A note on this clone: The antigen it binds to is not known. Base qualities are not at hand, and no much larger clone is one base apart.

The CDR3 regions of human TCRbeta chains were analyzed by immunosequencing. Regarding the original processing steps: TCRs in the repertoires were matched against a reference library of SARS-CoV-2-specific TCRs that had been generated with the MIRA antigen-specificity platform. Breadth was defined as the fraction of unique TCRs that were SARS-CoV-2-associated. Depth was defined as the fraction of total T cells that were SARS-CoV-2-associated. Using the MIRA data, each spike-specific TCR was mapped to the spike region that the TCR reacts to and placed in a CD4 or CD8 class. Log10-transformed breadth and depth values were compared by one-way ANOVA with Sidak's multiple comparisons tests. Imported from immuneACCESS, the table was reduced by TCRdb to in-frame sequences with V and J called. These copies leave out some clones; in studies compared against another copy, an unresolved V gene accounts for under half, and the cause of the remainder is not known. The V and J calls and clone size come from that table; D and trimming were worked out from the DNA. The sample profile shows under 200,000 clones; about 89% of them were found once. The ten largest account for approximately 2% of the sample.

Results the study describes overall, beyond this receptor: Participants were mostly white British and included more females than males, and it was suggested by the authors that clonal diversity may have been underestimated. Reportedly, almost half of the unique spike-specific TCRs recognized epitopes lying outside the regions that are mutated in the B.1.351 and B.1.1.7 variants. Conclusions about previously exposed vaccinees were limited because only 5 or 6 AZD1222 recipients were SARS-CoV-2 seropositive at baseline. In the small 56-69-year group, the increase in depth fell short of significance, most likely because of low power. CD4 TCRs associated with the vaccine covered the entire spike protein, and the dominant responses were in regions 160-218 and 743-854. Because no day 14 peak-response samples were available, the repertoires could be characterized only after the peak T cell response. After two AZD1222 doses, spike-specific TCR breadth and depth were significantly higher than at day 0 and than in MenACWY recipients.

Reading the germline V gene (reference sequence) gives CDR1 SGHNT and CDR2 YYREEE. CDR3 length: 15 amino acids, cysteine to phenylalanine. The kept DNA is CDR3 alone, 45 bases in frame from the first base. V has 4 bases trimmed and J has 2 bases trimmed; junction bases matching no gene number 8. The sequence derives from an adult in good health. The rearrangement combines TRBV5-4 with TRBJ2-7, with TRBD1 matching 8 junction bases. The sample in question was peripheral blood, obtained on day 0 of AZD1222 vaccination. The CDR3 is CASSNDRGHPYEQYF. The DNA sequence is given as TGTGCCAGCAGCAATGACAGGGGACACCCCTACGAGCAGTACTTC. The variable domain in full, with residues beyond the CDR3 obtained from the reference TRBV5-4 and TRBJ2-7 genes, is ETGVTQSPTHLIKTRGQQVTLRCSSQSGHNTVSWYQQALGQGPQFIFQYYREEENGRGNFPPRFSGLQFPNYSSELNVNALELDDSALYLCASSNDRGHPYEQYFGPGTRLTVT.